A selection of T cell receptor beta chains follows, all from one sample in a study of T cells after yellow fever vaccination. MiXCR, applied by TCRdb to the 5' RACE reads, yields one record per CDR3 protein. The sample has about 400,000 distinct CDR3 sequences; 6.2% are singletons. The sample consisted of PBMCs, taken 5 days after the yellow fever booster vaccination. The source of these receptors is a man aged 25 to 40 who received the YFV17D yellow fever vaccine. The CDR3 runs from the conserved cysteine through the conserved F or W. The order of the fields is J gene, V gene, D gene, clone size, CDR3 protein, CDR3 DNA. The D gene is left open where the match is weak. The size of a clone is reported for some rows only, either as once, few or many, or as a class for expanded clones.

j_gene: TRBJ2-7
v_gene: TRBV20-1
d_gene: TRBD2
abundance: .
CDR3aa: CSASGGLAGIYEQYF
CDR3nt: TGCAGTGCTAGTGGCGGACTAGCGGGAATATACGAGCAGTACTTC

j_gene: TRBJ2-5
v_gene: TRBV7-2
d_gene: TRBD2
abundance: many
CDR3aa: CASSPRAGEQTQYF
CDR3nt: TGTGCCAGCAGCCCCCGGGCGGGGGAACAGACCCAGTACTTC

j_gene: TRBJ1-1
v_gene: TRBV7-9
d_gene: .
abundance: many
CDR3aa: CASSLANGMNTEAFF
CDR3nt: TGTGCCAGCAGCTTAGCGAACGGGATGAACACTGAAGCTTTCTTT

j_gene: TRBJ2-7
v_gene: TRBV5-1
d_gene: .
abundance: many
CDR3aa: CASSSTDLPGEQYF
CDR3nt: TGCGCCAGCAGCTCGACAGATCTACCGGGCGAGCAGTACTTC

j_gene: TRBJ2-1
v_gene: TRBV10-3
d_gene: TRBD2
abundance: few
CDR3aa: CAISGGTSGYNEQFF
CDR3nt: TGTGCCATCAGCGGGGGGACTAGCGGTTACAATGAGCAGTTCTTC

j_gene: TRBJ2-2
v_gene: TRBV9
d_gene: .
abundance: .
CDR3aa: CASSVAANTGELFF
CDR3nt: TGTGCCAGCAGCGTAGCGGCAAACACCGGGGAGCTGTTTTTT

j_gene: TRBJ1-6
v_gene: TRBV4-3
d_gene: .
abundance: .
CDR3aa: CASSQGVGSPLHF
CDR3nt: TGCGCCAGCAGCCAAGGGGTAGGATCACCCCTCCACTTT

j_gene: TRBJ1-1
v_gene: TRBV20-1
d_gene: .
abundance: many
CDR3aa: CSARESTGMGTEAFF
CDR3nt: TGCAGTGCTAGGGAATCTACAGGGATGGGCACTGAAGCTTTCTTT

j_gene: TRBJ2-1
v_gene: TRBV4-2
d_gene: TRBD2
abundance: many
CDR3aa: CASSRRGREVAGGIYNEQFF
CDR3nt: TGTGCCAGCAGCCGGAGGGGTAGGGAGGTGGCGGGAGGGATTTACAATGAGCAGTTCTTC

j_gene: TRBJ2-5
v_gene: TRBV7-2
d_gene: .
abundance: many
CDR3aa: CASSLVPGMGETQYF
CDR3nt: TGTGCCAGCAGCTTAGTTCCGGGAATGGGAGAGACCCAGTACTTC

j_gene: TRBJ2-7
v_gene: TRBV6-5
d_gene: .
abundance: few
CDR3aa: CASSYAPGQHSYEQYF
CDR3nt: TGTGCCAGCAGTTACGCCCCGGGACAACACTCCTACGAGCAGTACTTC

j_gene: TRBJ2-1
v_gene: TRBV10-3
d_gene: .
abundance: many
CDR3aa: CAIRDGDYNEQFF
CDR3nt: TGTGCCATCAGAGACGGGGATTACAATGAGCAGTTCTTC

j_gene: TRBJ2-1
v_gene: TRBV10-1
d_gene: .
abundance: .
CDR3aa: CASSVKGYEQFF
CDR3nt: TGCGCCAGCAGTGTCAAGGGCTATGAGCAGTTCTTC

j_gene: TRBJ2-1
v_gene: TRBV18
d_gene: .
abundance: .
CDR3aa: CASTLEGNEQFF
CDR3nt: TGTGCCAGCACCCTAGAGGGGAATGAGCAGTTCTTC

j_gene: TRBJ1-1
v_gene: TRBV11-2
d_gene: .
abundance: few
CDR3aa: CASSPFGGLGGTEAFF
CDR3nt: TGTGCCAGCAGCCCATTTGGGGGGCTCGGCGGTACTGAAGCTTTCTTT